This T cell receptor (beta chain) was sequenced in a study of blood T cell repertoires in COVID-19. Original handling: From reference gene primer amplification, estimates of nucleated cell counts were derived. Some clones are missing from TCRdb's copy, which holds only in-frame ones; the method was immunoSEQ multiplex PCR. From that table come the V and J calls and clone size; the DNA was used to work out D and trimming. The repertoire consists of a few hundred thousand clones, with 70% to 90% occurring once and the leading ten covering about 7%. The CDR3 has 14 residues. J was trimmed by 7 bases and V by 0 bases; bases with no gene match: 0. Germline loops: CDR1 SGHKS, CDR2 YYEKEE (reference sequence).

The chain recombines TRBV5-5 with TRBJ1-6; 8 nucleotides match TRBD1. The sequenced sample was peripheral blood. The clonotype was recovered from a human donor in a cohort sampled during active COVID-19. CDR3 protein: CASSLGTGNSPLHF. As DNA, the CDR3 is TGTGCCAGCAGCTTGGGGACAGGGAATTCACCCCTCCACTTT.